This entry lists 9 T cell receptor beta chains sequenced from one sample in a study of shared clonotypes between healthy human individuals. Profiling relied on immunoSEQ multiplex PCR, and the TCRdb table lists in-frame clones only, not all of them. The repertoire holds approximately 1.9 million clones, with approximately 92% as singletons. Naivety among CD8 cells was defined by CD45RO negativity and positive CCR7 selection, thereby excluding terminally differentiated effector memory CD45RA+ cells. Sequencing was carried out using naive CD8+ T cells from PBMCs. These receptors were collected from a man between 18 and 29 years old in good health. Some clones in this sample may be carry-over from other donors' samples.

This sequence joins TRBV13 and TRBJ1-1, with D unresolved. CDR3 size: 13 residues. Trimming took 5 bases from V and 4 from J, leaving 11 bases between them. Germline loops: CDR1 PRHDT, CDR2 FYEKMQ (reference sequence). The CDR3 reads CASSPESGTEAFF. Here the CDR3 DNA reads TGTGCCAGCAGCCCAGAGAGCGGCACTGAAGCTTTCTTT.

This clone was seen a single time. Other DNA variants within this sample encode the same CDR3. The J gene is TRBJ2-7, the V gene TRBV6-5; TRBD2 agrees at 7 bases. CDR1 and CDR2 (germline): MNHEY, SVGAGI. The CDR3 is 13 residues long. The V and J ends lost 6 bases and 4 bases, in that order; junction bases with no gene match: 6. CDR3 sequence reads: CASSPSGIYEQYF. DNA for the CDR3: TGTGCCAGCAGCCCCAGCGGGATTTACGAGCAGTACTTC.

The V gene is TRBV5-4, the J gene TRBJ2-1, with 7 bases lining up with TRBD1. The trim removed 0 bases at V and 8 bases at J, leaving 2 bases unmatched. Germline CDR1 reads SGHNT; CDR2 reads YYREEE (reference sequence). The CDR3 totals 13 residues. In DNA form, the CDR3 reads TGTGCCAGCAGCTTGGCCAGGGGGTATGAGCAGTTCTTC. Its translation: CASSLARGYEQFF. Full variable domain (outside the CDR3, taken from reference TRBV5-4 and TRBJ2-1): ETGVTQSPTHLIKTRGQQVTLRCSSQSGHNTVSWYQQALGQGPQFIFQYYREEENGRGNFPPRFSGLQFPNYSSELNVNALELDDSALYLCASSLARGYEQFFGPGTRLTVL.

This sequence joins TRBV9 and TRBJ1-3, with D unresolved. Trimming pared 6 bases from V and 0 bases from J, leaving 13 bases between. This CDR3 is built from 15 residues. Germline lookup yields CDR1 SGDLS and CDR2 YYNGEE. The DNA for the CDR3 is TGTGCCAGCACGGAGGGAGCGGGCTCTGGAAACACCATATATTTT. Its protein product is CASTEGAGSGNTIYF.

The chain links TRBV7-8 to TRBJ2-7, with a weak D call TRBD1 (5 bases). Germline CDR1 reads SGHVS; CDR2 reads FQNEAQ. Trimming took off 5 bases at V and 3 bases at J, with 14 bases between the two ends. The CDR3 totals 14 residues. CDR3 residues: CASSPPDRNYEQYF. CDR3 DNA sequence: TGTGCCAGCAGCCCACCTGACAGAAACTACGAGCAGTACTTC.

The V and J genes are TRBV10-3 and TRBJ2-3; tentatively, D is TRBD2 (5 bases). The CDR3 runs to 15 residues. The germline V gene has CDR1 ENHRY and CDR2 SYGVKD. The V and J ends lost 1 base and 0 bases respectively, with 8 bases between them. The CDR3 nucleotides are TGTGCCATCAGTGAGTTAGCGACTAGCACAGATACGCAGTATTTT. This translates into CAISELATSTDTQYF.

The chain recombines TRBV9 with TRBJ2-5; no clear D gene. This CDR3 comprises 15 residues. Germline CDR1 reads SGDLS; CDR2 reads YYNGEE. V dropped 3 bases and J dropped 4 bases, with 16 bases sitting between them. The chain's CDR3 is CASSAHVAPGETQYF. DNA for the CDR3: TGTGCCAGCAGCGCCCACGTGGCCCCTGGAGAGACCCAGTACTTC. The full variable domain, in which reference TRBV9 and TRBJ2-5 provide the parts outside the CDR3, is DSGVTQTPKHLITATGQRVTLRCSPRSGDLSVYWYQQSLDQGLQFLIQYYNGEERAKGNILERFSAQQFPDLHSELNLSSLELGDSALYFCASSAHVAPGETQYFGPGTRLLVL.

This chain links TRBV29-1 with TRBJ2-5, with D unclear. The DNA end is a closer match to TRBJ2-7, so the J assignment may be wrong. Germline lookup yields CDR1 SQVTM and CDR2 ANQGSEA. CDR3 length: 12 residues. This CDR3 is CSVEARRYEQYF. The CDR3, as DNA: TGCAGCGTTGAGGCCAGGAGATACGAGCAGTACTTC.

This chain joins TRBV12-5 and TRBJ2-4; D gene ambiguous. CDR1 is LGHNT, CDR2 FRNRAP, per germline. Trimming removed 3 bases at V and 5 bases at J, with 11 bases between. The CDR3 consists of 14 residues. The CDR3 loop reads CASGFDPGQNIQYF. The CDR3, as DNA: TGTGCTAGTGGTTTTGATCCCGGCCAAAACATTCAGTACTTC.